The 11 T cell receptor beta chains below all came from one sample that was sequenced in a study of identical twins. TCRdb redid the calling of the 5' RACE reads with MiXCR, one entry per CDR3 protein. The sample holds 500,000 to 550,000 distinct CDR3 sequences, less than 25% seen once. These same data were also listed under a study on T cells expressing NK-cell markers.

The specimen sequenced was CD4+ T cells sorted from blood. These receptors were obtained from a woman between 18 and 29 years old in good health.

The CDR3 spells CASSVEFGGQGNTGELFF. CDR3 nucleotide sequence: TGTGCCAGCAGCGTAGAGTTTGGGGGACAGGGGAACACCGGGGAGCTGTTTTTT. The chain recombines TRBV9 with TRBJ2-2; 9 nucleotides agree with TRBD1. The V and J ends lost 0 bases and 1 base, in that order; junction bases with no gene match: 7. The germline V gene encodes CDR1 SGDLS and CDR2 YYNGEE. This CDR3 region has 18 residues.

The gene calls are TRBV25-1 and TRBJ2-1, with D tentatively TRBD1 or TRBD2 (6 bases each). This CDR3 is built from 16 residues. Germline-derived CDR1 and CDR2 are MGHDK and SYGVNS. V was pared by 8 bases and J by 2 bases, with 19 bases between. This CDR3 is CASGTSWGAAYNEQFF. CDR3 DNA sequence: TGTGCCAGCGGTACTTCATGGGGGGCCGCCTACAATGAGCAGTTCTTC.

The chain links TRBV11-2 to TRBJ1-2; 9 bases agree with TRBD1. The trim removed 1 base at V and 8 bases at J, leaving 17 bases unmatched. The germline CDR1 and CDR2 sequences are SGHAT and FQNNGV. The CDR3 loop spans 18 amino acids. The CDR3 DNA reads TGTGCCAGCAGCTTAGGCGGAACCGGGACAGGGCCCCTCAGGGGCTACACCTTC. Translation gives CASSLGGTGTGPLRGYTF. Together with reference TRBV11-2 and TRBJ1-2, the CDR3 gives the full variable domain: EAGVAQSPRYKIIEKRQSVAFWCNPISGHATLYWYQQILGQGPKLLIQFQNNGVVDDSQLPKDRFSAERLKGVDSTLKIQPAKLEDSAVYLCASSLGGTGTGPLRGYTFGSGTRLTVV.

In its sample, this clonotype was seen a few times. The chain is built from TRBV5-1 and TRBJ2-7; D might be TRBD1 or TRBD2, each matching 5 bases. V lost 8 bases to trimming and J lost 2 bases, with 14 bases between them. Germline values: CDR1 SGHRS, CDR2 YFSETQ. The CDR3 is made up of 13 amino acids. DNA for the CDR3: TGCGCCAGTCGGGGCAGCGGAGCCTACGAGCAGTACTTC. This codes for CASRGSGAYEQYF.

The rearrangement links TRBV20-1 to TRBJ2-3; D may be TRBD2 (6 bases). The germline V and J ends were trimmed by 5 bases and 1 base, with 16 bases remaining between them. From germline, CDR1 is DFQATT and CDR2 SNEGSKA (reference sequence). CDR3 length: 15 amino acids. The CDR3 DNA reads TGCAGTGCTCCCCATCTCTCGGGGGGCACAGATACGCAGTATTTT. It specifies CSAPHLSGGTDTQYF.

The chain is built from TRBV24-1 and TRBJ2-7; D assignment may be TRBD1 or TRBD2 (5 bases each). CDR1 and CDR2 (germline): KGHDR, SFDVKD. Trimming removed 2 bases from V and 10 bases from J, with 20 bases in between. The CDR3 totals 15 residues. Here the CDR3 DNA reads TGTGCCACCAGTGATTCTTCAGGGTGGGAGACGGTTCAGTACTTC. Translated: CATSDSSGWETVQYF.

The CDR3 reads CASSQQGQGFNEQFF. The CDR3 region has the DNA TGCGCCAGCAGCCAACAAGGACAGGGTTTCAATGAGCAGTTCTTC. This chain connects TRBV5-1 to TRBJ2-1; TRBD1 aligns across 8 bases. CDR3 length equals 15 residues. Trimming took 4 bases from V and 6 from J; bases not matched to a gene: 9. Per germline, CDR1 SGHRS and CDR2 YFSETQ.

The genes are TRBV20-1 and TRBJ1-2; D may be TRBD1 (5 bases). The CDR3 has 15 residues. Germline CDR1 reads DFQATT; CDR2 reads SNEGSKA (reference sequence). With 0 bases removed from V and 0 bases from J, the gap between germline ends came to 11 bases. CDR3 coding DNA: TGCAGTGCTAGAGACCCAGGGCGGGCTAACTATGGCTACACCTTC. It translates to CSARDPGRANYGYTF.

V usage is TRBV5-1 and J usage is TRBJ2-1, with a tentative D call TRBD2 (6 bases). V shed 0 bases and J shed 5 bases, with 12 bases lying between them. Germline lookup yields CDR1 SGHRS and CDR2 YFSETQ. The CDR3 loop spans 15 amino acids. CDR3 DNA sequence: TGCGCCAGCAGCTTGGGGATAGCGGCGGACAATGAGCAGTTCTTC. Translating gives CASSLGIAADNEQFF. Combining the CDR3 with reference TRBV5-1 and TRBJ2-1 gives the whole variable domain KAGVTQTPRYLIKTRGQQVTLSCSPISGHRSVSWYQQTPGQGLQFLFEYFSETQRNKGNFPGRFSGRQFSNSRSEMNVSTLELGDSALYLCASSLGIAADNEQFFGPGTRLTVL.

This clonotype was seen at least ten times. This chain links TRBV12-3 or TRBV12-4 with TRBJ1-2, with unresolved D. This CDR3 contains 12 residues. V was cut by 0 bases and J by 3 bases, with 2 bases left in between. The chain's CDR3 is CASSLAYYGYTF. The CDR3 DNA sequence: TGTGCCAGCAGTTTAGCCTACTATGGCTACACCTTC.

V gene TRBV10-1 combines with J gene TRBJ2-7, with D hard to call. Between the trimmed V and J ends, which lost 0 bases and 2 bases, there was a span of 8 bases. Germline CDR1 reads WNHNN; CDR2 reads SYGVQD (reference sequence). The CDR3 consists of 14 residues. The CDR3 loop is CASSESIGAYEQYF. The CDR3 nucleotides read TGCGCCAGCAGTGAGTCGATTGGCGCCTACGAGCAGTACTTC.